This TCR beta chain is from a study of T cell repertoires in cytomegalovirus infection. Overall study: It can be stated that public TCR beta signatures indicated CMV infection as well as a matching HLA type.

This CDR3 has 14 residues. Losses at the gene ends were 6 bases for V and 6 bases for J; bases not matched to a gene: 5. The V gene's germline CDR1 is MDHEN and CDR2 SYDVKM. Using its own MiXCR run on the reads, TCRdb lists one record per CDR3 protein. The sample includes about 530,000 distinct CDR3 sequences, approximately 26% seen only once; the top ten take roughly an eighth. V usage is TRBV28 and J usage is TRBJ2-1; 10 nucleotides line up with TRBD2. This receptor was identified in a human donor in good health (CMV status not recorded). Some clones in this sample may be carry-over from other donors' samples. Sequenced input: PBMCs. The CDR3 here is CASRGSGRLNEQFF. CDR3 DNA: TGTGCCAGCAGGGGTAGCGGGAGGCTCAATGAGCAGTTCTTC.